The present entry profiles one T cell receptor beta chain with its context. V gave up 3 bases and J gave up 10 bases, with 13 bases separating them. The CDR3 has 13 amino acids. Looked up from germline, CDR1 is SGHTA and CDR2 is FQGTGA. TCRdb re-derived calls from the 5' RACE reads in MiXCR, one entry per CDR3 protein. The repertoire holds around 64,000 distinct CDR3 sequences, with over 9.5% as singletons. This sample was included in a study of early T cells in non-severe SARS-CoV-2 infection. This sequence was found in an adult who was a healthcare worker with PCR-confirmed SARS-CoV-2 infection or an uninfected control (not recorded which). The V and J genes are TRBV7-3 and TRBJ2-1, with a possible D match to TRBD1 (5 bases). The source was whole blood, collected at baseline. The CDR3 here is CASSFFLGAEQFF. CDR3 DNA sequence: TGTGCCAGCAGCTTCTTTCTAGGGGCCGAGCAGTTCTTC.